Sequencing of this TCR beta chain was carried out in a study of neurological immune-mediated disorders. General study findings and limits: With the multiple sclerosis repertoire cluster, neither clinical nor MRI features showed any association.

Unsorted libraries were derived from 2 million PBMCs stored at -80 C. This clonotype has ten or more counts. Its specificity is unknown. The CDR3 length is 18 residues. V gave up 3 bases and J gave up 3 bases; unmatched junction bases: 14. From germline, CDR1 is SGHDT and CDR2 YYEEEE. TCRdb itself ran the 5' RACE reads through MiXCR, one entry per CDR3 protein. The profile shows approximately 40,000 distinct CDR3 sequences, approximately 4.2% of them singletons. The J gene is TRBJ1-1, the V gene TRBV5-6; TRBD1 matches 10 bases. Input material: PBMCs. The sequence was obtained from a man aged 25-40 years with multiple sclerosis. The CDR3 DNA sequence: TGTGCCAGCAGCTCGCTGTTAAGGGACAGGGGAAGGGACACTGAAGCTTTCTTT. It translates to CASSSLLRDRGRDTEAFF.